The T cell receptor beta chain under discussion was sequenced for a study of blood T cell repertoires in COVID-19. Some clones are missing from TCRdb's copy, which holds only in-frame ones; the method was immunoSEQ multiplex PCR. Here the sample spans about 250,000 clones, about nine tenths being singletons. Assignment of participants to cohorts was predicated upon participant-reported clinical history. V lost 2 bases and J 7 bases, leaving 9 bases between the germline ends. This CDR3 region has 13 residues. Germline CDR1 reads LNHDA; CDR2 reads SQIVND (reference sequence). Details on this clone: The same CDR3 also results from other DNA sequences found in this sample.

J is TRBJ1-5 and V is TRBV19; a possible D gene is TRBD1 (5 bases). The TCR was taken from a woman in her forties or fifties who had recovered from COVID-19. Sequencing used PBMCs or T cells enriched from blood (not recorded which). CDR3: CASSIQGGQPQHF. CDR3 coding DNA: TGTGCCAGTAGTATACAGGGAGGGCAGCCCCAGCATTTT.